A single TCR beta chain is shown here with its context. A few counts support this clonotype. Its antigen is unknown. The record has no base qualities; no much larger clone is one base away. Systemically healthy Caucasian individuals from Russia, 35 to 50 in total and aged about 6 to 95 years, were included as donors. Each donor gave roughly 9 milliliters of peripheral blood, drawn into EDTA-treated Vacutainer tubes. Ficoll-Paque density-gradient centrifugation was used to isolate PBMCs, with at least 6.5 million obtained per sample. Trizol reagent was used to extract total RNA from PBMCs, with at least 6 micrograms per sample. Naive CD45RAhigh/CD27high T cell percentages were measured by flow cytometry on a PBMC aliquot from every donor. This entry comes from a study of blood T cells in healthy people across ages (dated by TCRdb to the mid-2010s). In terms of the full investigation: In model experiments, roughly one uniquely barcoded TCR beta cDNA molecule per two T cells was captured by template switching. The donors were divided into four age groups: young (average around 16 years), middle-aged (almost 40), aged (about 56) and long-lived (around 87). To track age-related changes in TCR beta repertoire diversity, the study relied on deep sequencing normalized with unique cDNA molecular identifiers. For two donors (one aged 18 to 30 and one aged 80 or older), the study analyzed two additional independent replicas of 1 million unique cDNA reads from the same blood draw. To avoid experimental bias, donors of different ages were distributed randomly across sequencing lanes. General study outcomes and caveats: Estimates of total diversity based on one million sequenced T cells were considered lower bounds and underestimates. Because profiling used bulk unsorted PBMCs, naive and antigen-experienced compartments could not be compared conclusively. The CMV infection status of donors was not known, potentially confounding age-related changes in expanded clonotypes. Observed TCR beta diversity correlated strongly with the percentage of naive T cells measured by flow cytometry. Observed TCR beta diversity per million T cells fell roughly linearly with age, and a significant reduction was already apparent by age roughly 40. Compared with the aged group, more naive CD4+ T cells, fewer expanded clones and increased TCR diversity were shown by the long-lived group, suggesting age selection.

CDR1 is given as DFQATT and CDR2 as SNEGSKA, both from the germline V gene (reference sequence). The CDR3, from cysteine to phenylalanine, totals 14 residues. The sequence is cut down to CDR3 DNA, 42 bases in frame from base 1. V and J lose 0 bases and 4 bases, and a span of 13 bases separates them. The library relied on 5' RACE. The instrument given in TCRdb is Illumina HiSeq 2500. A second 7 to 11 cycle PCR used a sample-barcoded 5' primer and a J-beta primer mix. Each TCR beta cDNA molecule received a unique molecular identifier from a template-switch 5' adaptor carrying 12 random nucleotides. At least 2.5 million CDR3-containing paired-end reads were obtained from each sample. All of the RNA was converted into first-strand cDNA using the Mint cDNA synthesis kit, with a TRBC-specific oligonucleotide serving as the primer. Following uracil-DNA glycosylase treatment, a first 18-cycle PCR with universal primers M1SS and BC2_uni_R was performed on all cDNA. In the original analysis: For normalization, 1 million high-quality reads, each with a distinct molecular identifier, were randomly selected from each sample. Reads with shared molecular identifiers were discarded instead of being binned into consensus sequences. MiTCR, run with a Q25 quality threshold and the strictest error-elimination algorithm, handled CDR3 identification, clonotype clustering and error correction. A nonparametric unseen species model using Euler transformation provided a lower-bound estimate of total TCR beta diversity. TCRdb reran the public reads through fastp at Q25 and MiXCR, keeping productive beta chains. Every distinct CDR3 protein forms one entry, paired with its most common genes and DNA. TCRdb, rather than the study authors, made the V and J calls. In this sample the table shows hundreds of thousands of distinct CDR3 sequences, under 25% of which occur a single time. The leading ten clones occupy about 3.6% of the sample.

The specimen was blood. The rearrangement joined TRBV20-1 to TRBJ2-7; TRBD1 is a weak D gene call, 5 bases matching. The receptor was derived from a man aged 65 to 79 in good health. The DNA sequence is TGCAGTGCTAGAGATTGGCAGGGTCGGTACGAGCAGTACTTC. It codes for CSARDWQGRYEQYF.